A selection of T cell receptor beta chains follows, all from one sample in a study of T-cell memory formation after mild COVID-19. From the 5' RACE reads, TCRdb called clonotypes with MiXCR, one entry per CDR3 protein. Of 430,000 or so distinct CDR3 sequences listed, approximately 23% are singletons. The specimen sequenced was PBMCs or a T cell subset sorted from them (not recorded which). The receptors derive from an adult woman who had mild COVID-19 (a few samples of this study predate the infection). Cell type and time point are not known. Each CDR3 is given with its conserved first and last residue. The D gene is left open where the match is weak. Only some rows state a clone size, as once, few, many or a class for expanded clones.

V: TRBV19; D: TRBD1; size: .; J: TRBJ1-4; CDR3: CASSIGPGTGANEKLFF; DNA: TGTGCCAGTAGTATAGGGCCAGGGACAGGGGCGAATGAAAAACTGTTTTTT
V: TRBV7-2; D: TRBD2; size: .; J: TRBJ2-3; CDR3: CASSSSGNWSDTQYF; DNA: TGTGCCAGCAGCTCTAGCGGGAATTGGTCAGATACGCAGTATTTT
V: TRBV12-3/TRBV12-4; D: .; size: few; J: TRBJ2-2; CDR3: CASSLALGAGRNTGELFF; DNA: TGTGCCAGCAGTTTAGCTCTGGGGGCCGGACGAAACACCGGGGAGCTGTTTTTT
V: TRBV20-1; D: .; size: few; J: TRBJ2-2; CDR3: CSAAGTTNTGELFF; DNA: TGCAGTGCCGCCGGGACAACGAACACCGGGGAGCTGTTTTTT
V: TRBV7-9; D: TRBD1; size: .; J: TRBJ2-3; CDR3: CASSSPRTGGGDTQYF; DNA: TGTGCCAGCAGCAGCCCCAGGACAGGGGGTGGGGATACGCAGTATTTT
V: TRBV4-1; D: .; size: few; J: TRBJ1-6; CDR3: CASSQERPPLHF; DNA: TGCGCCAGCAGCCAAGAGAGGCCACCCCTCCACTTT
V: TRBV6-5; D: .; size: .; J: TRBJ2-1; CDR3: CASSYPEQFF; DNA: TGTGCCAGCAGTTACCCGGAGCAGTTCTTC
V: TRBV5-1; D: .; size: few; J: TRBJ2-1; CDR3: CASSFTRGNEQFF; DNA: TGCGCCAGCAGCTTCACGCGAGGCAATGAGCAGTTCTTC
V: TRBV11-2; D: TRBD1; size: few; J: TRBJ2-2; CDR3: CASSSLTGVTGELFF; DNA: TGTGCCAGCAGCTCGCTTACAGGGGTTACCGGGGAGCTGTTTTTT
V: TRBV7-9; D: .; size: few; J: TRBJ2-1; CDR3: CATRASAYNEQFF; DNA: TGTGCCACAAGGGCTAGCGCCTACAATGAGCAGTTCTTC
V: TRBV11-3; D: TRBD2; size: .; J: TRBJ2-1; CDR3: CASSLERGLAANEQFF; DNA: TGTGCCAGCAGCTTAGAGCGGGGACTAGCGGCTAATGAGCAGTTCTTC
V: TRBV24-1; D: TRBD1; size: .; J: TRBJ2-7; CDR3: CATSPGTGPTYEQYF; DNA: TGTGCCACCAGTCCCGGGACAGGGCCTACCTACGAGCAGTACTTC
V: TRBV9; D: TRBD1; size: .; J: TRBJ1-1; CDR3: CASSIRDRADTEAFF; DNA: TGTGCCAGCAGCATCCGCGACAGGGCCGACACTGAAGCTTTCTTT
V: TRBV7-9; D: .; size: .; J: TRBJ2-5; CDR3: CASSLALRLKQETQYF; DNA: TGTGCCAGCAGCTTAGCACTTCGACTTAAACAAGAGACCCAGTACTTC
V: TRBV12-3/TRBV12-4; D: TRBD2; size: few; J: TRBJ2-5; CDR3: CASTPRLAGGTQYF; DNA: TGTGCCAGCACCCCGAGACTAGCGGGGGGGACCCAGTACTTC
V: TRBV7-8; D: TRBD1; size: .; J: TRBJ1-1; CDR3: CASSLTGTANTEAFF; DNA: TGTGCCAGCAGCTTGACCGGGACAGCCAACACTGAAGCTTTCTTT
V: TRBV4-2; D: .; size: .; J: TRBJ2-5; CDR3: CASSQASGFKETQYF; DNA: TGTGCCAGCAGCCAAGCCTCGGGATTCAAGGAGACCCAGTACTTC
V: TRBV21-1; D: .; size: .; J: TRBJ2-7; CDR3: CASSKGDNSYEQYF; DNA: TGTGCCAGCAGCAAAGGGGACAACTCCTACGAGCAGTACTTC
V: TRBV2; D: .; size: .; J: TRBJ1-5; CDR3: CSSNGRGNQPQHF; DNA: TGTTCCAGCAATGGCAGAGGCAATCAGCCCCAGCATTTT
V: TRBV12-3/TRBV12-4; D: .; size: .; J: TRBJ2-3; CDR3: CASSGTFGTASTDTQYF; DNA: TGTGCCAGCAGCGGTACTTTCGGGACGGCAAGCACAGATACGCAGTATTTT
V: TRBV24-1; D: .; size: .; J: TRBJ1-1; CDR3: CATSDPTGGAGEAFF; DNA: TGTGCCACCAGTGACCCCACCGGGGGGGCTGGGGAAGCTTTCTTT
V: TRBV10-2; D: .; size: .; J: TRBJ1-6; CDR3: CASSNPNSPLHF; DNA: TGCGCCAGCTCAAACCCTAATTCACCCCTCCACTTT
V: TRBV9; D: .; size: .; J: TRBJ1-1; CDR3: CASSPGGEDTEAFF; DNA: TGTGCCAGCAGCCCCGGAGGCGAGGACACTGAAGCTTTCTTT
V: TRBV4-2; D: .; size: .; J: TRBJ2-3; CDR3: CASSHKGTDTQYF; DNA: TGTGCCAGCAGCCATAAGGGGACAGATACGCAGTATTTT
V: TRBV29-1; D: TRBD1; size: few; J: TRBJ1-5; CDR3: CSVTTGGNQPQHF; DNA: TGCAGCGTTACTACAGGGGGAAATCAGCCCCAGCATTTT
V: TRBV12-3/TRBV12-4; D: TRBD2; size: .; J: TRBJ2-7; CDR3: CASSWATSGFSYEQYF; DNA: TGTGCCAGCAGTTGGGCCACTAGCGGGTTCTCCTACGAGCAGTACTTC
V: TRBV7-2; D: .; size: few; J: TRBJ2-7; CDR3: CASSLWRTYEQYF; DNA: TGTGCCAGCAGCTTATGGCGGACCTACGAGCAGTACTTC
V: TRBV12-3/TRBV12-4; D: .; size: .; J: TRBJ2-4; CDR3: CASSLYLAVGNPNIQNF; DNA: TGTGCCAGCAGTTTATATCTGGCGGTAGGGAACCCAAACATTCAGAACTTC
V: TRBV10-3; D: .; size: .; J: TRBJ2-7; CDR3: CAISGTLGLSYEQYF; DNA: TGTGCCATCAGCGGGACTTTAGGTCTATCCTACGAGCAGTACTTC
V: TRBV5-1; D: .; size: .; J: TRBJ1-2; CDR3: CASSSNPVGAGYGYTF; DNA: TGCGCCAGCAGCTCGAACCCGGTAGGGGCGGGCTATGGCTACACCTTC
V: TRBV9; D: .; size: .; J: TRBJ2-1; CDR3: CASSGRGQSYNEQFF; DNA: TGTGCCAGCAGTGGGAGGGGGCAATCCTACAATGAGCAGTTCTTC
V: TRBV24-1; D: .; size: few; J: TRBJ2-1; CDR3: CATSDLPGKQFF; DNA: TGTGCCACCAGTGATTTGCCCGGAAAGCAGTTCTTC
V: TRBV11-2; D: .; size: .; J: TRBJ2-5; CDR3: CASSPGGLQETQYF; DNA: TGTGCCAGCAGCCCCGGCGGTCTCCAAGAGACCCAGTACTTC
V: TRBV18; D: .; size: once; J: TRBJ2-1; CDR3: CASSPPAGTAYNEQFF; DNA: TGTGCCAGCTCACCACCGGCGGGGACCGCCTACAATGAGCAGTTCTTC
V: TRBV6-5; D: .; size: .; J: TRBJ2-1; CDR3: CASSYRTRDNNEQFF; DNA: TGTGCCAGCAGTTACAGGACCCGGGATAACAATGAGCAGTTCTTC
V: TRBV6-6; D: .; size: few; J: TRBJ2-5; CDR3: CASRQGGEQTQYF; DNA: TGTGCCAGCAGGCAAGGGGGGGAGCAGACCCAGTACTTC
V: TRBV10-3; D: TRBD2; size: few; J: TRBJ2-4; CDR3: CAISEGEGTNIQYF; DNA: TGTGCCATCAGTGAAGGGGAGGGAACCAACATTCAGTACTTC
V: TRBV12-3/TRBV12-4; D: .; size: .; J: TRBJ2-1; CDR3: CASSLVGGHNEQFF; DNA: TGTGCCAGCAGTTTAGTTGGGGGACACAATGAGCAGTTCTTC
V: TRBV20-1; D: TRBD1; size: few; J: TRBJ1-2; CDR3: CSARRTGGAGYGYTF; DNA: TGCAGTGCTAGAAGGACAGGGGGCGCCGGCTATGGCTACACCTTC
V: TRBV12-3/TRBV12-4; D: TRBD2; size: .; J: TRBJ2-7; CDR3: CASSPAGGPGYEQYF; DNA: TGTGCCAGCAGTCCAGCGGGAGGGCCGGGGTACGAGCAGTACTTC